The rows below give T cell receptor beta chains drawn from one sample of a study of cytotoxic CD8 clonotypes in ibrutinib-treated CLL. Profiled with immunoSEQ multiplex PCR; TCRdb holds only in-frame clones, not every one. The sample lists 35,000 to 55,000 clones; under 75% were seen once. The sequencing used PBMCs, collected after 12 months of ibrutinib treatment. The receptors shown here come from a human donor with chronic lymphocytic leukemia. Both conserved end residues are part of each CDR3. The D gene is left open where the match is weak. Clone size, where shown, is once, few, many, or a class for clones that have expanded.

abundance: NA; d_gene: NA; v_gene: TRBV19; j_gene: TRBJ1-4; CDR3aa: CASSTGSNEKLFF; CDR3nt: TGTGCCAGTAGTACCGGGTCTAATGAAAAACTGTTTTTT
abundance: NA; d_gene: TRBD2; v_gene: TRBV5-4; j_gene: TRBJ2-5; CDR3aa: CASSYHGGVAETQYF; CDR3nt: TGTGCCAGCAGCTACCACGGGGGGGTGGCAGAGACCCAGTACTTC
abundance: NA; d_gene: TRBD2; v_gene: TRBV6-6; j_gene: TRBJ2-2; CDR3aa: CASRMGRGTGELFF; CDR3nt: TGTGCCAGCAGAATGGGGAGGGGCACCGGGGAGCTGTTTTTT
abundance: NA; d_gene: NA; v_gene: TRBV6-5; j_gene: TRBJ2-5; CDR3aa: CASSPKPVKTQYF; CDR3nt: TGTGCCAGCAGCCCCAAGCCTGTCAAGACCCAGTACTTC
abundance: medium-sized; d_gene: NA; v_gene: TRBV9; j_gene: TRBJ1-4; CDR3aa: CASSPRRGRGEKLFF; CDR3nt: TGTGCCAGCAGCCCAAGACGGGGGCGAGGGGAAAAACTGTTTTTT
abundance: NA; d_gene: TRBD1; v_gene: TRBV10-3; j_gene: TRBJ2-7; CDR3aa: CAISQGRRQGTYEQYF; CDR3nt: TGTGCCATCTCTCAAGGACGACGACAGGGAACCTACGAGCAGTACTTC
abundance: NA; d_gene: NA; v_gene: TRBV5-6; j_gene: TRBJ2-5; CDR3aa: CASSPVGRLPLGTQYF; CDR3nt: TGTGCCAGCAGCCCGGTGGGACGTCTTCCACTGGGGACCCAGTACTTC
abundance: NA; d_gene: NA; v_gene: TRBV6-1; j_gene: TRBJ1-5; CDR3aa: CASSASGNQPQHF; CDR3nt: TGTGCCAGCAGTGCCTCAGGCAATCAGCCCCAGCATTTT
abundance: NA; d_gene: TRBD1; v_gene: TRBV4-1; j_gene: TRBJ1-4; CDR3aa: CASSQEEGTGGREKLFF; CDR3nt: TGCGCCAGCAGCCAAGAGGAGGGGACAGGGGGCAGGGAAAAACTGTTTTTT
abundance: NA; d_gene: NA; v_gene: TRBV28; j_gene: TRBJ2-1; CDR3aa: CASSLDRILDIFF; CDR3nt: TGTGCCAGCAGCCTCGACCGAATCTTAGATATCTTCTTC
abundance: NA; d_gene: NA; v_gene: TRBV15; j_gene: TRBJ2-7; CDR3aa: CATSRDGPDYEQYF; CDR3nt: TGTGCCACCAGCAGAGATGGGCCAGACTACGAGCAGTACTTC
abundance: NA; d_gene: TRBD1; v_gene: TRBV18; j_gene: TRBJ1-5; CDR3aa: CASSPPWDRAGNQPQHF; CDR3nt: TGTGCCAGCTCACCCCCTTGGGACAGGGCCGGCAATCAGCCCCAGCATTTT
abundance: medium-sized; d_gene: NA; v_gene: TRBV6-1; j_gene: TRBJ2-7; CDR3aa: CASSERYEQYF; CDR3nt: TGTGCCAGCAGTGAGCGGTACGAGCAGTACTTC
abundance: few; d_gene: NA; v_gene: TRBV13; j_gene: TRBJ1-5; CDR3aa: CASSLYGGNQPQHF; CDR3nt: TGTGCCAGCAGCCTTTACGGGGGCAATCAGCCCCAGCATTTT
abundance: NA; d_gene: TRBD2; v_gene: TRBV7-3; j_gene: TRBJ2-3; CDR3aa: CASSPGLSTDTQYF; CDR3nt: TGTGCCAGCAGCCCGGGACTAAGCACAGATACGCAGTATTTT
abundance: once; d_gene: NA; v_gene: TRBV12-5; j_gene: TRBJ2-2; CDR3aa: CASGPRQSGTLNTGELFF; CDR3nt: TGTGCTAGTGGCCCCCGCCAGTCCGGGACACTGAACACCGGGGAGCTGTTTTTT
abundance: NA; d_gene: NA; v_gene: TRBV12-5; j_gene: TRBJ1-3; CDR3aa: CASGLVWETLSGNTIYF; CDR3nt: TGTGCTAGTGGTTTGGTATGGGAAACACTCTCTGGAAACACCATATATTTT
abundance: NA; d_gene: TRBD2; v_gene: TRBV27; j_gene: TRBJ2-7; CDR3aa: CASSLSSGGHEQYF; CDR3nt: TGTGCCAGCAGTTTATCTAGCGGGGGTCACGAGCAGTACTTC
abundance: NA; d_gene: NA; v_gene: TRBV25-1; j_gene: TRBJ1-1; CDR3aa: CASKGGITEAFF; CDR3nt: TGTGCCAGCAAAGGAGGGATCACTGAAGCTTTCTTT
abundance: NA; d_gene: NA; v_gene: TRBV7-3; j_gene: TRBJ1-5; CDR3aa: CATRAPKERQPQHF; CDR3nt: TGTGCCACCCGGGCCCCGAAGGAGCGTCAGCCCCAGCATTTT
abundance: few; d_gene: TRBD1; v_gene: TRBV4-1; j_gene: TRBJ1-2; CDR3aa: CASSQDFRGQGYTF; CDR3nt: TGCGCCAGCAGCCAAGATTTCAGGGGGCAGGGCTACACCTTC
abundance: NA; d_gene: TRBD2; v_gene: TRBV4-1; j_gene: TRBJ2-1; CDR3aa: CASSQSGLAGLEQFF; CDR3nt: TGCGCCAGCAGCCAATCGGGACTAGCGGGCCTCGAGCAGTTCTTC
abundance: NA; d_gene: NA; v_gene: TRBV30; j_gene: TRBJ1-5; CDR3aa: CGLSEVGNQPQHF; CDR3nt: TGTGGGTTGTCGGAAGTAGGCAATCAGCCCCAGCATTTT
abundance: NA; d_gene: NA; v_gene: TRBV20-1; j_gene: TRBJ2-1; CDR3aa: CSAVPLGDQFF; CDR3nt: TGCAGTGCGGTGCCCCTCGGGGATCAGTTCTTC
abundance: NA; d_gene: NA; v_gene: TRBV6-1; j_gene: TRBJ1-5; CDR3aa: CASSDWGQGNQPQHF; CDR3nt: TGTGCCAGCAGTGATTGGGGGCAGGGCAATCAGCCCCAGCATTTT
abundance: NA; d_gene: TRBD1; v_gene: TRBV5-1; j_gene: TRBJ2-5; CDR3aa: CASSGDRVQLTYQETQYF; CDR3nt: TGCGCCAGCAGCGGAGACAGGGTACAGCTAACTTACCAAGAGACCCAGTACTTC
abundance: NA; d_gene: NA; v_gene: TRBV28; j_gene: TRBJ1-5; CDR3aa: CASSHAGGNQPQHF; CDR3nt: TGTGCCAGCAGCCACGCTGGGGGGAATCAGCCCCAGCATTTT
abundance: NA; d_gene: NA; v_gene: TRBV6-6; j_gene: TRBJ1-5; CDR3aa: CASSWDTEQPQHF; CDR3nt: TGTGCCAGCAGTTGGGACACAGAGCAGCCCCAGCATTTT
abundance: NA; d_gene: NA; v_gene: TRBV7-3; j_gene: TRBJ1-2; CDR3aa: CASSPNVGSGYTF; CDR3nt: TGTGCCAGCAGTCCTAACGTGGGGTCTGGCTACACCTTC
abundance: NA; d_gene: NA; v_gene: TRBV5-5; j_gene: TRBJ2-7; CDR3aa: CASSLAATSYEQYF; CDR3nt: TGTGCCAGCAGCTTGGCTGCGACATCCTACGAGCAGTACTTC
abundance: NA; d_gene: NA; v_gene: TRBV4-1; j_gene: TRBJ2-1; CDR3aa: CASSQGGLDNEQFF; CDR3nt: TGCGCCAGCAGCCAAGGTGGACTCGACAATGAGCAGTTCTTC